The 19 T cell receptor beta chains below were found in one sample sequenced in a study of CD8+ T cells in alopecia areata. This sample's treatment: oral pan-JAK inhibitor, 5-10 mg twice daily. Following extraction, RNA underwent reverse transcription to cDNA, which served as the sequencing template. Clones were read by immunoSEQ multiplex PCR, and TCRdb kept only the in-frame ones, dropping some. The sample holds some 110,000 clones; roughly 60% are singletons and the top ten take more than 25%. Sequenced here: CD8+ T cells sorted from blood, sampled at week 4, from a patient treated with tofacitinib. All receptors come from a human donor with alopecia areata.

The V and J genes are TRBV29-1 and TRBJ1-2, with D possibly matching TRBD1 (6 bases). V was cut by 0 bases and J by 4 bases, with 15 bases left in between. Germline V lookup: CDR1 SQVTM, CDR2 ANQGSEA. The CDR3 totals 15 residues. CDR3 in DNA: TGCAGCGTTGAAGAGGCCAGGGGAACGGGCTATGGCTACACCTTC. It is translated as CSVEEARGTGYGYTF.

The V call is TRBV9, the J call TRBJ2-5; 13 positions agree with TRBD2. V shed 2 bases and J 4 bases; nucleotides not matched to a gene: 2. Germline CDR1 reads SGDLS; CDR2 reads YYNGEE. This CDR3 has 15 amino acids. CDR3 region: CASSVRTSGGETQYF. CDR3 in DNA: TGTGCCAGCAGCGTTCGGACTAGCGGGGGAGAGACCCAGTACTTC.

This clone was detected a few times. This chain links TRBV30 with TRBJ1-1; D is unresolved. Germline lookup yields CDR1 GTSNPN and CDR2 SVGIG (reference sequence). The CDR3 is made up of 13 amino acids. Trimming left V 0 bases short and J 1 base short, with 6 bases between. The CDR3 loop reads CAWSVIGNTEAFF. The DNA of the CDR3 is TGTGCCTGGAGTGTAATAGGGAACACTGAAGCTTTCTTT. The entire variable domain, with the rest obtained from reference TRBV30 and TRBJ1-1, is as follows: SQTIHQWPATLVQPVGSPLSLECTVEGTSNPNLYWYRQAAGRGLQLLFYSVGIGQISSEVPQNLSASRPQDRQFILSSKKLLLSDSGFYLCAWSVIGNTEAFFGQGTRLTVV.

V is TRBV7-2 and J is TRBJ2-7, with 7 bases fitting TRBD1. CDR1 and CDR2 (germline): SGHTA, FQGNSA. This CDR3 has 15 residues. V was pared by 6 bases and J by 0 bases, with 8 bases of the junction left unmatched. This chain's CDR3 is CASREDRDSSYEQYF. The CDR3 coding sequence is TGTGCCAGCAGGGAAGACCGGGACAGCTCCTACGAGCAGTACTTC.

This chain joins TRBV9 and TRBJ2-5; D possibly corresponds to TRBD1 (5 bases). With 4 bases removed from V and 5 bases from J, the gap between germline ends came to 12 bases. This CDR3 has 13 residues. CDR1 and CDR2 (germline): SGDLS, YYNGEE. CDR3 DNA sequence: TGTGCCAGCAGCCCCGGGTGGGGCGAGACCCAGTACTTC. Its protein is CASSPGWGETQYF.

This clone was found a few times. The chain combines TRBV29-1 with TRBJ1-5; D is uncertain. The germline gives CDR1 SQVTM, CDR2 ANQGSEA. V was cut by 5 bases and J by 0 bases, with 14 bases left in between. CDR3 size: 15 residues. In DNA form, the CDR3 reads TGCAGCGTTCAGGTGGCAGGATATAGCAATCAGCCCCAGCATTTT. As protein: CSVQVAGYSNQPQHF.

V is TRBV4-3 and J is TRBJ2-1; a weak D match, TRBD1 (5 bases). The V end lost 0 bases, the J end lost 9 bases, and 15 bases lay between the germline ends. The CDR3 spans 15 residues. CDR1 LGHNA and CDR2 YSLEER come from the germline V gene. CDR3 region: CASSQDWRHTGEQFF. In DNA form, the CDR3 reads TGCGCCAGCAGCCAAGATTGGCGGCACACAGGTGAGCAGTTCTTC.

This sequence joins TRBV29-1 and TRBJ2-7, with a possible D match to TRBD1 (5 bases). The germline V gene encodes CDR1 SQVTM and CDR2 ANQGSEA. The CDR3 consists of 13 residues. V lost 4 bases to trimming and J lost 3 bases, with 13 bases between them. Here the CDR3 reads CSVVLDTNYEQYF. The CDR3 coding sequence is TGCAGCGTTGTCCTGGACACGAACTACGAGCAGTACTTC.

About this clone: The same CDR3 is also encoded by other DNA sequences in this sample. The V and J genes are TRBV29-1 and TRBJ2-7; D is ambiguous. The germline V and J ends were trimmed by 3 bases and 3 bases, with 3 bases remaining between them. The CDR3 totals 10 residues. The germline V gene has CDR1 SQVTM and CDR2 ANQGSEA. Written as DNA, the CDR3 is TGCAGCGTTGAGAGCTACGAGCAGTACTTC. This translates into CSVESYEQYF.

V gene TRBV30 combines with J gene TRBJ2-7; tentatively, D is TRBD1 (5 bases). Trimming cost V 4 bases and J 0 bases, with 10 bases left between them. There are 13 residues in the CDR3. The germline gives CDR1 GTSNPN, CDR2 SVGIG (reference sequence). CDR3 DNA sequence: TGTGCCTGGATACAGGATTCCTCCTACGAGCAGTACTTC. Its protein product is CAWIQDSSYEQYF.

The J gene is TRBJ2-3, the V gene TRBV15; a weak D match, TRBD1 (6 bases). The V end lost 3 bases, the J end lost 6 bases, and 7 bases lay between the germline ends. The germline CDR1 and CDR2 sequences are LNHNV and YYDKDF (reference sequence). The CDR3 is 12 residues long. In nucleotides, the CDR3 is TGTGCCACCAGCAGTACAGGGGATACGCAGTATTTT. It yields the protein CATSSTGDTQYF. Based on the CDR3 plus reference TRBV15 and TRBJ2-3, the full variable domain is DAMVIQNPRYQVTQFGKPVTLSCSQTLNHNVMYWYQQKSSQAPKLLFHYYDKDFNNEADTPDNFQSRRPNTSFCFLDIRSPGLGDTAMYLCATSSTGDTQYFGPGTRLTVL.

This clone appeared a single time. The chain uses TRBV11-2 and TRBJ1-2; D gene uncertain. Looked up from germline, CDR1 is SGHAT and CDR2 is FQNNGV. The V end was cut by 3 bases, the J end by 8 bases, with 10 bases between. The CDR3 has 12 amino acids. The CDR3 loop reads CASSFSYGGYTF. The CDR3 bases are TGTGCCAGCAGCTTCAGTTACGGAGGCTACACCTTC.

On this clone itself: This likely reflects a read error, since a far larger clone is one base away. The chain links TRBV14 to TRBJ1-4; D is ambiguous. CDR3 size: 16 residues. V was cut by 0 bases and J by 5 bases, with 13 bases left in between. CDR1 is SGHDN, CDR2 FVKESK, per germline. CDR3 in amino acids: CASSQDGWTMNEKLFF. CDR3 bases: TGTGCCAGCAGCCAAGACGGATGGACGATGAATGAAAAACTGTTTTTT.

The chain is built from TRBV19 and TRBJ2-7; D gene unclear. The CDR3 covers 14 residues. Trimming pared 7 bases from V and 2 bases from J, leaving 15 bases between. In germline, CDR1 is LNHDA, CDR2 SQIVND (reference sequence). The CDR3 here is CASNDRYSPYEQYF. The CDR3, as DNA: TGTGCCAGTAACGACCGGTACAGTCCCTACGAGCAGTACTTC. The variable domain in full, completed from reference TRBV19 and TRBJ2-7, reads DGGITQSPKYLFRKEGQNVTLSCEQNLNHDAMYWYRQDPGQGLRLIYYSQIVNDFQKGDIAEGYSVSREKKESFPLTVTSAQKNPTAFYLCASNDRYSPYEQYFGPGTRLTVT.

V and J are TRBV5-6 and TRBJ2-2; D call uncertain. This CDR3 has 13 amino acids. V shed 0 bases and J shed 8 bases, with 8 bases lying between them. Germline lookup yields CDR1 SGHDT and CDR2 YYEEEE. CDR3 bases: TGTGCCAGCAGCTTGGTACTGACGGGGGAGCTGTTTTTT. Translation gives CASSLVLTGELFF.

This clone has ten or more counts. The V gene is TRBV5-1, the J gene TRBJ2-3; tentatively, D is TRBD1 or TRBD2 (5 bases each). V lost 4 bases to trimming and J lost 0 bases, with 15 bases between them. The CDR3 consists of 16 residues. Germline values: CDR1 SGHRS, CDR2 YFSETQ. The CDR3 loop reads CASSRGTDLSTDTQYF. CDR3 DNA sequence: TGCGCCAGCAGCCGAGGGACGGACCTTAGCACAGATACGCAGTATTTT.

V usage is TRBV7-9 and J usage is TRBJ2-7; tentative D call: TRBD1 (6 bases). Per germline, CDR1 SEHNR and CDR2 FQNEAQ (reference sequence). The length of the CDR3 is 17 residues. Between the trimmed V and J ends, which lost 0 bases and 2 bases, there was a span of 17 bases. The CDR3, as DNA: TGTGCCAGCAGCTTAGCAAGGGGGACATCGGCTCCCTACGAGCAGTACTTC. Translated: CASSLARGTSAPYEQYF.

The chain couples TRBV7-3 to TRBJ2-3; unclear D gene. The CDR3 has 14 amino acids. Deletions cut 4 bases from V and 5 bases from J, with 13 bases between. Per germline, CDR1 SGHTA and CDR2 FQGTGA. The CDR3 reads CASSSILDGDTQYF. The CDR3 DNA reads TGTGCCAGCAGCTCCATATTGGACGGAGATACGCAGTATTTT. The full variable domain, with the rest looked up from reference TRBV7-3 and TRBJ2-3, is GAGVSQTPSNKVTEKGKYVELRCDPISGHTALYWYRQSLGQGPEFLIYFQGTGAADDSGLPNDRFFAVRPEGSVSTLKIQRTERGDSAVYLCASSSILDGDTQYFGPGTRLTVL.

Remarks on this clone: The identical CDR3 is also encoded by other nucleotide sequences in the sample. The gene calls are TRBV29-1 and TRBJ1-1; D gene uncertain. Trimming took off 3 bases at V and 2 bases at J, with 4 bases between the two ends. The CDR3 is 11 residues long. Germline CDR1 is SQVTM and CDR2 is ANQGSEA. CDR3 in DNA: TGCAGCGTTGAGGGTAACACTGAAGCTTTCTTT. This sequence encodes CSVEGNTEAFF. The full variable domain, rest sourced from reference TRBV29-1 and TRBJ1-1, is SAVISQKPSRDICQRGTSLTIQCQVDSQVTMMFWYRQQPGQSLTLIATANQGSEATYESGFVIDKFPISRPNLTFSTLTVSNMSPEDSSIYLCSVEGNTEAFFGQGTRLTVV.